This TCR beta chain was observed in a study of CD8 T cells in ankylosing spondylitis. Each CDR3 protein is one row after TCRdb ran MiXCR on the 5' RACE reads. The repertoire includes about 250,000 distinct CDR3 sequences, around 25% of them detected once, and roughly 0.67% sits in the top ten. This CDR3 has 13 residues. The V end lost 7 bases, the J end lost 8 bases, and 17 bases lay between the germline ends. Germline loops: CDR1 MNHNY, CDR2 SVGAGI (reference sequence). The sequence derives from a male donor with ankylosing spondylitis or in good health (not recorded which). The sample consisted of blood, either unsorted or a sorted T cell fraction (not recorded which). The V gene is TRBV6-6, the J gene TRBJ1-2; the D is unclear. The CDR3 DNA sequence: TGTGCCAGCACCCTGGGTCTCCGCTCGGGCTACACCTTC. Its translation: CASTLGLRSGYTF.